This TCR beta chain is drawn from a study of T cells after yellow fever vaccination. 5'RACE template switching added a universal primer site and UMIs to TCR cDNA. Each CDR3 protein gets one entry after TCRdb re-called the 5' RACE reads with MiXCR. Of about 340,000 distinct CDR3 sequences in the sample, roughly 4.3% were seen once. This clonotype was detected a few times. V lost 1 base and J lost 3; bases outside the gene matches: 3. The CDR3 is 15 residues long. CDR1 and CDR2 from the germline V gene are SGHTA and FQGNSA. The source of this sequence is a man between 18 and 35 years old who received the YFV17D yellow fever vaccine. V gene TRBV7-2 combines with J gene TRBJ1-5; TRBD1 matches 7 bases. The sample here was PBMCs, taken 5 days after the yellow fever booster vaccination. The CDR3 loop reads CASSLVGTVNQPQHF. As DNA, the CDR3 is TGTGCCAGCAGCTTAGTAGGGACAGTCAATCAGCCCCAGCATTTT.